This T cell receptor beta chain was sequenced for a study of blood T cells in healthy people across ages. The authors ran a second PCR of roughly 7 to 11 cycles using a sample-barcoded 5' primer and a J-beta primer mix. A 12-random-nucleotide template-switch adaptor tagged each cDNA molecule. From the 5' RACE reads, TCRdb called clonotypes with MiXCR, one entry per CDR3 protein. Here the sample spans some 1,800,000 distinct CDR3 sequences, 35% to 50% being singletons. Points from the study as a whole: While age rose, TCR beta diversity per million T cells dropped in a roughly linear way. The study lacked donor CMV status, which possibly confounded expanded clonotype changes.

CDR1 and CDR2 (germline): SGHVS, FQNEAQ. The CDR3 has 13 residues. This clonotype has only one observation. Its antigen is unidentified. Being one base from a much bigger clone, this may be a read error. The specimen was blood. The chain recombines TRBV7-8 with TRBJ2-1, with D maybe TRBD2 (5 bases). Near its end, the DNA agrees better with TRBJ2-7, so the J call may be wrong. This TCR derives from a human donor in good health. The CDR3 bases are TGTGCCAGCAGTCCCTACCCCGGGAATGAGCAGTACTTC. It yields the protein CASSPYPGNEQYF.